This record looks at one T cell receptor (beta chain) sequence and its context. The data derive from a study of blood T cell repertoires in COVID-19. Original processing notes: Estimates of nucleated cell counts were drawn from the amplification of reference gene primers. TCRdb keeps only in-frame clones here, not all; method: immunoSEQ multiplex PCR. From that table come the V and J calls and clone size; the DNA was used to work out D and trimming. The repertoire consists of roughly 220,000 clones, with approximately 83% occurring once and the leading ten covering less than 2.5%. Looked up from germline, CDR1 is KGHSH and CDR2 is LQKENI. This CDR3 is 12 amino acids long. Trimming left V 2 bases short and J 4 bases short, with 6 bases between.

Material for sequencing was peripheral blood. The receptor comes from a woman in her sixties with acute or convalescent COVID-19. The V and J genes are TRBV18 and TRBJ2-7, with unresolved D. In DNA form, the CDR3 reads TGTGCCAGCTCACCAACCGAGTACGAGCAGTACTTC. Protein: CASSPTEYEQYF.